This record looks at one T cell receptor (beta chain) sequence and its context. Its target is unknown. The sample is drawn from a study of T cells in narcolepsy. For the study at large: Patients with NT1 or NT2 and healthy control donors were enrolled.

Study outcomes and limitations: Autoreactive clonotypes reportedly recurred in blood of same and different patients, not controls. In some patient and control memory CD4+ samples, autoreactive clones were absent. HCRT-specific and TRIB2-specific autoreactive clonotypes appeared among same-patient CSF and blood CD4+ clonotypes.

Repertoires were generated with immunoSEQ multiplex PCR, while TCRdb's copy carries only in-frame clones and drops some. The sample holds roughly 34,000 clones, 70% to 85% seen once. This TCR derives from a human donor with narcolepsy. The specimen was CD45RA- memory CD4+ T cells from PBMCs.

In DNA, the CDR3 is TGTGCCAGCAGATGGACAGGGAACTACGAGCAGTACTTC. The encoded protein is CASRWTGNYEQYF. V and J are TRBV6-1 and TRBJ2-7; 8 bases line up with TRBD1. This CDR3 has 13 residues. With V trimmed by 6 bases and J by 3 bases, 4 bases remained unmatched. In germline, CDR1 is MNHNS, CDR2 SASEGT.